The 18 T cell receptor beta chains presented below share a single source sample, sequenced in a study of cytomegalovirus exposure and HLA in healthy donors. Primers for the PCR totalled 60 Vbeta and 13 Jbeta. The repertoire was sequenced with immunoSEQ multiplex PCR; TCRdb's copy has only in-frame clones and lacks some. Of about 190,000 clones listed, 75% to 80% are singletons. Sequencing used PBMCs. The receptors were sampled from a woman in her 30s in good health and CMV-seropositive.

The chain uses TRBV5-4 and TRBJ1-2; a possible D gene is TRBD1 (5 bases). CDR1 is SGHNT and CDR2 is YYREEE in the germline V gene (reference sequence). The V gene lost 2 bases and the J gene lost 5 bases, with 13 bases spanning the gap. The CDR3 consists of 14 residues. The CDR3 nucleotides read TGTGCCAGCAGCTTAGTGGGGGAGGAATATGGCTACACCTTC. This translates into CASSLVGEEYGYTF.

The chain recombines TRBV5-1 with TRBJ1-3; possible D gene TRBD1, 6 bases. The germline CDR1 and CDR2 sequences are SGHRS and YFSETQ. There are 15 residues in the CDR3. V shed 4 bases and J shed 0 bases, with 11 bases lying between them. CDR3 coding DNA: TGCGCCAGCAGCCAAGGACAGAACTCTGGAAACACCATATATTTT. It translates to CASSQGQNSGNTIYF.

The genes are TRBV19 and TRBJ1-2; no clear D gene. Germline V lookup: CDR1 LNHDA, CDR2 SQIVND (reference sequence). The V and J ends lost 5 bases and 0 bases respectively, with 13 bases between them. This CDR3 is built from 15 residues. In DNA, the CDR3 is TGTGCCAGTAGTGAATCCGGGGTATCTAACTATGGCTACACCTTC. Encoded protein: CASSESGVSNYGYTF.

The chain employs TRBV4-1 and TRBJ2-3; D gene ambiguous. The germline gives CDR1 MGHRA, CDR2 YSYEKL. Trimming removed 1 base at V and 4 bases at J, with 21 bases between. This CDR3 has 18 amino acids. The CDR3 bases are TGCGCCAGCAGCCAAGGGTCTCAAGCTGGTCCTTCCTCAGATACGCAGTATTTT. As protein: CASSQGSQAGPSSDTQYF.

The DNA for the CDR3 is TGTGCCAGCAGCCTAAAAACCCTTATCACCGGGGAGCTGTTTTTT. Encoded protein: CASSLKTLITGELFF. The chain carries TRBV7-9 and TRBJ2-2, with no clear D. V dropped 5 bases and J dropped 4 bases, with 14 bases sitting between them. Germline lookup yields CDR1 SEHNR and CDR2 FQNEAQ (reference sequence). This CDR3 comprises 15 residues.

The rearrangement joins TRBV29-1 to TRBJ2-1; TRBD1 agrees at 11 bases. The CDR3 loop spans 17 amino acids. Unmatched junction bases numbered 10, after V lost 4 bases and J lost 2 bases. Germline V gene lookup returns CDR1 SQVTM and CDR2 ANQGSEA. CDR3 nucleotide sequence: TGCAGCGTTGGGGACGGACAGGGGGCGAGGACCTACAATGAGCAGTTCTTC. Amino acids: CSVGDGQGARTYNEQFF.

The rearrangement joins TRBV13 to TRBJ1-6; the match to TRBD1 covers 7 bases. Germline CDR1 reads PRHDT; CDR2 reads FYEKMQ (reference sequence). This CDR3 spans 14 amino acids. V lost 5 bases to trimming and J lost 4 bases; unmatched junction nucleotides: 2. The CDR3 DNA sequence: TGTGCCAGCAGCGTGGGACAGTATAATTCACCCCTCCACTTT. Translating it yields CASSVGQYNSPLHF.

The chain recombines TRBV19 with TRBJ1-5; D is uncertain. CDR1 and CDR2 (germline): LNHDA, SQIVND (reference sequence). CDR3 length: 16 residues. V was pared by 3 bases and J by 1 base, with 13 bases between. The CDR3 bases are TGTGCCAGTAGTATCCCCGTGTTATCCAGCAATCAGCCCCAGCATTTT. Amino acids: CASSIPVLSSNQPQHF.

The chain couples TRBV2 to TRBJ1-1, with 7 bases fitting TRBD1. Looked up from germline, CDR1 is SNHLY and CDR2 is FYNNEI. This CDR3 comprises 15 residues. V lost 7 bases to trimming and J lost 0 bases; unmatched junction nucleotides: 8. CDR3 DNA sequence: TGTGCCAGCACTTGGTCGGGGACAGTGAACACTGAAGCTTTCTTT. This codes for CASTWSGTVNTEAFF.

The chain links TRBV6-5 to TRBJ2-5; 8 positions match TRBD1. Germline V lookup: CDR1 MNHEY, CDR2 SVGAGI. Germline trimming cut 5 bases from V and 2 bases from J; bases unmatched to any gene: 7. CDR3 length: 15 amino acids. The CDR3 nucleotides are TGTGCCAGCAGTAACCGGGACAGGAGACAAGAGACCCAGTACTTC. Its protein product is CASSNRDRRQETQYF.

This CDR3 is CASTIAGTGDYGYTF. The CDR3 DNA reads TGCGCCAGCACCATAGCCGGGACAGGGGACTATGGCTACACCTTC. The J gene is TRBJ1-2, the V gene TRBV4-1, with 10 bases identical to TRBD1. This CDR3 is 15 amino acids long. The germline V gene has CDR1 MGHRA and CDR2 YSYEKL. V lost 7 bases to trimming and J lost 3 bases; unmatched junction nucleotides: 8.

This clone has a handful of counts. The chain joins TRBV9 to TRBJ1-1; possibly TRBD1 for D (6 bases). Germline lookup yields CDR1 SGDLS and CDR2 YYNGEE. V lost 1 base to trimming and J lost 1 base, with 11 bases between them. The CDR3 runs to 15 residues. The chain's CDR3 is CASSVMGAANTEAFF. As DNA, the CDR3 is TGTGCCAGCAGCGTAATGGGGGCAGCGAACACTGAAGCTTTCTTT.

The chain employs TRBV30 and TRBJ2-7; 8 nucleotides agree with TRBD2. Germline CDR1 and CDR2: GTSNPN and SVGIG (reference sequence). The CDR3 is 16 amino acids. Trimming cost V 4 bases and J 4 bases; bases outside gene matches: 15. The CDR3 nucleotides read TGTGCCTGGACCCCAAGGAGGGCGGGAGGTCGATACGAGCAGTACTTC. Residues: CAWTPRRAGGRYEQYF.

This chain connects TRBV19 to TRBJ1-1; 8 bases are a match to TRBD1. This CDR3 has 20 amino acids. Germline CDR1 and CDR2: LNHDA and SQIVND (reference sequence). V lost 0 bases to trimming and J lost 3 bases; unmatched junction nucleotides: 18. CDR3 protein: CASSIDLSTRGRFQDTEAFF. Here the CDR3 DNA reads TGTGCCAGTAGTATAGATCTCAGTACCAGGGGGCGATTTCAGGACACTGAAGCTTTCTTT.

Points on this clone: This sample also contains other DNA sequences that code for the same CDR3. The chain recombines TRBV5-1 with TRBJ1-6, with D hard to call. Deletions cut 0 bases from V and 7 bases from J, with 8 bases between. Germline CDR1 and CDR2: SGHRS and YFSETQ. The length of the CDR3 is 14 residues. CDR3 sequence (DNA): TGCGCCAGCAGCTTGGACAGCCCAAATTCACCCCTCCACTTT. Residues: CASSLDSPNSPLHF.

The DNA for the CDR3 is TGCGCCAGCAGCCAAGCACAGGGGGTCAGCACAGATACGCAGTATTTT. Protein product: CASSQAQGVSTDTQYF. The chain carries TRBV5-1 and TRBJ2-3, with 8 bases lining up with TRBD1. Germline CDR1 and CDR2: SGHRS and YFSETQ. The V segment lost 4 bases and the J segment 0 bases; nucleotides outside the gene matches: 7. The CDR3 has 16 residues.

This clone was counted a few times. This rearrangement joins TRBV29-1 to TRBJ2-5; TRBD1 agrees at 9 bases. Germline V gene lookup returns CDR1 SQVTM and CDR2 ANQGSEA. The V segment lost 4 bases and the J segment 5 bases; nucleotides outside the gene matches: 5. The CDR3 has 13 residues. The CDR3 here is CSVVLGQGETQYF. In nucleotides, the CDR3 is TGCAGCGTTGTTCTTGGACAGGGGGAGACCCAGTACTTC.

This clone came up a few times. V usage is TRBV7-2 and J usage is TRBJ2-7; TRBD2 agrees at 8 bases. With 2 bases clipped from V and 2 bases from J, the junction kept 8 bases outside the gene matches. The CDR3 consists of 16 residues. Germline V gene sequence: CDR1 SGHTA, CDR2 FQGNSA. This chain's CDR3 is CASSLSSGMTPYEQYF. The CDR3, as DNA: TGTGCCAGCAGCTTAAGTAGCGGGATGACCCCCTACGAGCAGTACTTC.